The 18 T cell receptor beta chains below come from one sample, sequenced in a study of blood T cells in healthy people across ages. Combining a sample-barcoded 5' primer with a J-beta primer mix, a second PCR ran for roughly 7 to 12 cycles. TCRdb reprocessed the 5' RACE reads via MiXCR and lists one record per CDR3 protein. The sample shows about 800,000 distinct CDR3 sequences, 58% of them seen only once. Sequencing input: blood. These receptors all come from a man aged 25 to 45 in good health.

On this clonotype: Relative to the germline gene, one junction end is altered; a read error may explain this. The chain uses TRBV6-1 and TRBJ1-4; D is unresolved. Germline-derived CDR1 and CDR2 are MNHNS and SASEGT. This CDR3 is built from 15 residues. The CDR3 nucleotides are TGTGCCAGCTGCTATGGACCGTCCCTTAATGAAAAACCGTTTTTT. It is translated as CASCYGPSLNEKPFF.

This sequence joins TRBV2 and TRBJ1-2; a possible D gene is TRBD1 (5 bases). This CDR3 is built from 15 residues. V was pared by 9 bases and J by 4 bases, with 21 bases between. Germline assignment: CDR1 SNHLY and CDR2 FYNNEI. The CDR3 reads CARRIQAEPVYGYTF. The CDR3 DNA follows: TGTGCCAGAAGAATACAGGCGGAGCCAGTCTATGGCTACACCTTC.

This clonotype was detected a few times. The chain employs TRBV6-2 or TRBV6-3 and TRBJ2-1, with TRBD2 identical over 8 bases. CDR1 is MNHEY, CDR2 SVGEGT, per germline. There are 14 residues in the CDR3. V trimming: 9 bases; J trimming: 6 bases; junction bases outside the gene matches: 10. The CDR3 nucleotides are TGTGCCAGTCTTCGGGAGGGGGAGAGCAATGAGCAGTTCTTC. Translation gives CASLREGESNEQFF.

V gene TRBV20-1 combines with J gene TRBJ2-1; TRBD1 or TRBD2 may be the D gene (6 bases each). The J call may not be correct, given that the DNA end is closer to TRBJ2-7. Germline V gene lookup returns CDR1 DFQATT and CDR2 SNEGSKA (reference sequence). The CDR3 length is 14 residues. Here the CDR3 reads CSARGESSYNKQYF. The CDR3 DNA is TGCAGTGCAAGGGGGGAGAGCTCCTACAATAAGCAGTACTTC.

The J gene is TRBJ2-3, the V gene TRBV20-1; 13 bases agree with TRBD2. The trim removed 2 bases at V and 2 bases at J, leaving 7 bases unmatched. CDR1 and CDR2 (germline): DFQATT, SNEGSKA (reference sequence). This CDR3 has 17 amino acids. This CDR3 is CSARSGTSGALTDTQYF. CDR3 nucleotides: TGCAGTGCTAGATCCGGGACTAGCGGGGCGCTCACAGATACGCAGTATTTT.

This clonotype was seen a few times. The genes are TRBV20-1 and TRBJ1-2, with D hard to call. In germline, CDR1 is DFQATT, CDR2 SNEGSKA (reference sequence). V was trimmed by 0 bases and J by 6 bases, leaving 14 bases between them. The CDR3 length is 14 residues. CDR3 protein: CSARESGRWNGYTF. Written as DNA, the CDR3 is TGCAGTGCTAGAGAATCCGGCAGGTGGAATGGCTACACCTTC.

The DNA for the CDR3 is TGTGCCAGCAGACACGCCGGGACGAAGGGGACCCAGTACTTC. Translation gives CASRHAGTKGTQYF. This chain links TRBV6-2 or TRBV6-3 with TRBJ2-5, with D perhaps given as TRBD1 or TRBD2 (5 bases each). The V gene's germline CDR1 is MNHEY and CDR2 SVGEGT. V shed 6 bases and J shed 7 bases, with 18 bases lying between them. The CDR3 has 14 amino acids.

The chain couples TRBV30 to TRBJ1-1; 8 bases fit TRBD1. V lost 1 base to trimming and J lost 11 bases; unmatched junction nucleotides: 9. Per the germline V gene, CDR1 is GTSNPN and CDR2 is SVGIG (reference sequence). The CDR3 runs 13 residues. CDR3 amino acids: CAWSDGTGPQAFF. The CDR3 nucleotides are TGTGCCTGGAGTGATGGGACAGGACCGCAGGCTTTCTTT.

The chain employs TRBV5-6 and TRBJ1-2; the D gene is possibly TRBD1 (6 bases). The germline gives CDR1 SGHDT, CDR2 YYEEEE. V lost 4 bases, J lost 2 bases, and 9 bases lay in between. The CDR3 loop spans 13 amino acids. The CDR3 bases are TGTGCCAGCAGCCACCAGGGGAACTATGGCTACACCTTC. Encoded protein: CASSHQGNYGYTF.

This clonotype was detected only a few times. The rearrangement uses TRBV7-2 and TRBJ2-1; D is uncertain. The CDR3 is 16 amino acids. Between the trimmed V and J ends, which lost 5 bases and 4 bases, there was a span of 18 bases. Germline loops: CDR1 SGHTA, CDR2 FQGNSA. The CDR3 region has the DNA TGTGCCAGCAGCCGATATACAGATGGGATTTACAATGAGCAGTTCTTC. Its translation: CASSRYTDGIYNEQFF.

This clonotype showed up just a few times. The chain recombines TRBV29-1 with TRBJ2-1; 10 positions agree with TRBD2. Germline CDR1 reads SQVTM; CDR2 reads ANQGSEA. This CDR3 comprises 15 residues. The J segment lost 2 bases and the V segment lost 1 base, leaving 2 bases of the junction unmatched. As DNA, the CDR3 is TGCAGCGTTGAAGCCGGACTAGCGGCCTACAATGAGCAGTTCTTC. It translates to CSVEAGLAAYNEQFF.

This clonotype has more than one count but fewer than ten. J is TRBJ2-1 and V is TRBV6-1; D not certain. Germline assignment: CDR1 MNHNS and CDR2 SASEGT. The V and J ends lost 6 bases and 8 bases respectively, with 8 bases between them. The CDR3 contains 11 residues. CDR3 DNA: TGTGCCAGCAGAGCTTTGGATGAGCAGTTCTTC. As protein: CASRALDEQFF.

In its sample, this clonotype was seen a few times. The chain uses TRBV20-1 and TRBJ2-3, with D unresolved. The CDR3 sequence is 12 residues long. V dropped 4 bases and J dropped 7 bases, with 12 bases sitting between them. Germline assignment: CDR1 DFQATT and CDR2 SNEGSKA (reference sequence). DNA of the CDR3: TGCAGTGCTACCCCGGGCCCTAATACGCAGTATTTT. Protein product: CSATPGPNTQYF.

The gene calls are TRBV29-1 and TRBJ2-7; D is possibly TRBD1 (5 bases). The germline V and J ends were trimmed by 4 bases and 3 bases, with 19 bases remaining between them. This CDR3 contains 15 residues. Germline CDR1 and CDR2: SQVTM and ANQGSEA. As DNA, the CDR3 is TGCAGCGTTGGGGGCCAGGGATCCCCGCACTACGAGCAGTACTTC. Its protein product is CSVGGQGSPHYEQYF.

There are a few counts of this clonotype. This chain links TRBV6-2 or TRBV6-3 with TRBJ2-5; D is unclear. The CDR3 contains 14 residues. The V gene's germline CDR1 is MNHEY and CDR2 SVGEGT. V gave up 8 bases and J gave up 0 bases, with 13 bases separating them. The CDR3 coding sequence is TGTGCCAGCTCCCGAACAGATAACCAAGAGACCCAGTACTTC. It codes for CASSRTDNQETQYF.

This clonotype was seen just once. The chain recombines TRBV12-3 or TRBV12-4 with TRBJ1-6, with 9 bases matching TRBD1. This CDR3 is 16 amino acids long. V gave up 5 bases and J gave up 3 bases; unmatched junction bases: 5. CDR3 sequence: CASSTGTGLYNSPLHF. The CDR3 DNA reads TGTGCCAGCAGTACCGGGACAGGGCTCTATAATTCACCCCTCCACTTT.

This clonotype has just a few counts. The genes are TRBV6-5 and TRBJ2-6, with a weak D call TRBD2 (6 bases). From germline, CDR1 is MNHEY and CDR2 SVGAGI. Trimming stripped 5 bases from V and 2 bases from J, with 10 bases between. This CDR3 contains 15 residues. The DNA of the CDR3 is TGTGCCAGCAGTCCAGGGAGGCCTGGGGCCAACGTCCTGACTTTC. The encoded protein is CASSPGRPGANVLTF.

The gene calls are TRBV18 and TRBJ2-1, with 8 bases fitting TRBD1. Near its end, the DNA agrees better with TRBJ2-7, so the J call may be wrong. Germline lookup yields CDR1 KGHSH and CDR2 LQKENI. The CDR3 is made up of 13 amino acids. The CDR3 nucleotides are TGTGCCAGCTCAGCCGGGACAGGTCCCGAGCAGTACTTC. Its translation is CASSAGTGPEQYF.